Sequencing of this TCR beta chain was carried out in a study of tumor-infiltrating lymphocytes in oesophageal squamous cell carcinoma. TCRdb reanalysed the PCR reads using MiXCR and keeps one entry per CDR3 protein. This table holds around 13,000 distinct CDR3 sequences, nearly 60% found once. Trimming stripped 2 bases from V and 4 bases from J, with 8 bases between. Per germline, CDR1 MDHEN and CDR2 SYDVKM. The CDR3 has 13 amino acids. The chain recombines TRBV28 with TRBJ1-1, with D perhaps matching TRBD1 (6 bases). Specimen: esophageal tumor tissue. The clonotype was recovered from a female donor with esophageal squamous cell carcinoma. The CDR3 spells CASSLQGRTEAFF. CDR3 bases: TGTGCCAGCAGTTTACAGGGGCGCACTGAAGCTTTCTTT.